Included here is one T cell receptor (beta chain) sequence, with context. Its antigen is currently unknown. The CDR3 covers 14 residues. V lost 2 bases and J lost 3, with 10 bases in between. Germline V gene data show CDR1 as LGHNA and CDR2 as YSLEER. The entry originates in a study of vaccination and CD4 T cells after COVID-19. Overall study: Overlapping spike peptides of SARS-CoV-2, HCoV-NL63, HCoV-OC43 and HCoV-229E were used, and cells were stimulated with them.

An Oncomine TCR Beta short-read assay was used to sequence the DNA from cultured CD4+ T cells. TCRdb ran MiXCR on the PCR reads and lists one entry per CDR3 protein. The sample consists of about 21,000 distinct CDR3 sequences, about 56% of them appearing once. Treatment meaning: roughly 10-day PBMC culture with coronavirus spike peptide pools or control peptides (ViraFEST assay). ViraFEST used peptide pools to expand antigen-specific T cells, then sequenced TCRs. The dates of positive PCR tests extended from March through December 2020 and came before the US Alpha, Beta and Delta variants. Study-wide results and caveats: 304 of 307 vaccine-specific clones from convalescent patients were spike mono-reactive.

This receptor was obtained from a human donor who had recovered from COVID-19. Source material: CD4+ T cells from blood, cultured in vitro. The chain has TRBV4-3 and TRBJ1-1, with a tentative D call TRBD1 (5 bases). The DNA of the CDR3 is TGCGCCAGCAGCCAATCCCAGGGATACACTGAAGCTTTCTTT. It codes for CASSQSQGYTEAFF.